This TCR beta chain was sequenced in a study of Tregs in tolerant kidney transplant recipients. Study-level points and caveats: Nucleotide sequences could not be compared across some patients' samples due to primer changes. The small number of patients limits these findings pending further validation. This study did not directly address biological reproducibility.

The germline CDR1 and CDR2 sequences are SGHDT and YYEEEE. The CDR3 sequence is 15 residues long. V was shortened by 0 bases and J by 2 bases, with 8 bases between the two germline ends. The repertoire was sequenced with immunoSEQ multiplex PCR; TCRdb's copy has only in-frame clones and lacks some. This table holds about 87,000 clones, 93% found once. Thawed PBMCs were FACS-sorted into unstimulated CD4+CD25+CD127- regulatory T cells, CD4+CD25- non-regulatory cells, CD4 and CD8 cells. As regards this clone: Its target is unknown.

The specimen was CD4+ T cells from blood, collected before the transplant. V usage is TRBV5-6 and J usage is TRBJ1-4, with D maybe TRBD1 (6 bases). This TCR came from a human donor who received a combined kidney and bone marrow transplant. DNA of the CDR3: TGTGCCAGCAGCTTGGTGGGGGCCACTAATGAAAAACTGTTTTTT. Its protein is CASSLVGATNEKLFF.